This TCR beta chain was captured in a study of blood T cell repertoires in COVID-19 (dated by TCRdb to the early 2020s). Regarding the complete study: Samples covering the acute and convalescent phases of COVID-19 were provided by collaborators in the United States, Italy and Spain. The material from the prospective study consisted of cDNA or gDNA derived from T cells, B-cell-depleted T cells, or PBMCs. The dataset comprised deeply sampled blood TCRbeta repertoires from subjects exposed to, actively infected with, or recovered from COVID-19. The repertoires were made available in a free public database intended to serve as a resource for research on the immune response to SARS-CoV-2. Samples came from the ongoing ImmuneRACE study (first 160 participants) plus 1,254 subjects from 6 global collaborators. A de-identified subject ID, COVID-19 status, age in years and sex were almost always included in the sample metadata. Where available, HLA class I and class II types were taken from metadata supplied by the sample provider and were not determined by assay-based typing. Points the paper makes about the study in general: How much clinical and demographic metadata was included differed by source and by participant, and the metadata was provided uncurated.

Collaborating institutions collected whole blood in K2EDTA tubes following their own protocols. For TCRbeta analysis, collaborators shipped samples as frozen whole blood, isolated PBMCs, or DNA extracted from either of those sample types. TCRbeta CDR3 regions were amplified from genomic DNA using the immunoSEQ Assay, a bias-controlled multiplex PCR. Regarding the original processing steps: The number of nucleated cells in each sample was estimated from the amplification of reference gene primers within the assay. To quantify the absolute abundance of each unique TCRbeta CDR3 rearrangement, sequence reads were collapsed and filtered. For each sample, productive Simpson clonality was calculated by taking the square root of Simpson's diversity index across productive rearrangements. This is the immuneACCESS table as TCRdb keeps it, with only in-frame sequences that have V and J called. A part of the clones is gone; compared with another copy, unresolved V genes explain less than half, and the rest is unexplained. V and J calls plus clone size are reproduced from that table; the DNA served to infer D and trimming. Counted in this sample were 95,000 to 150,000 clones; around three quarters of them appeared once. The ten largest clones represent under 20% of the sample.

A note on this clone: No cognate antigen has been identified for it. There are no base qualities to consult, and no much larger clone falls within one base.

CDR1 and CDR2 (SSHAT, FNYEAQ) derive from the germline V gene (reference sequence). Trimming removed 1 base from V and 2 bases from J; the gene matches leave 1 base unexplained. The CDR3 holds 15 amino acids from the cysteine to the phenylalanine. Only the CDR3 part of the read is kept: 45 bases, read in frame from the first base. Material: peripheral blood. This TCR derives from a man aged 55 to 70 with active or convalescent COVID-19. The chain is encoded by TRBV7-7 joined to TRBJ2-1, and TRBD1 matches 8 of the central bases. CDR3 protein: CASSLGTGPYNEQFF. The nucleotides read TGTGCCAGCAGCTTAGGGACAGGGCCCTACAATGAGCAGTTCTTC.